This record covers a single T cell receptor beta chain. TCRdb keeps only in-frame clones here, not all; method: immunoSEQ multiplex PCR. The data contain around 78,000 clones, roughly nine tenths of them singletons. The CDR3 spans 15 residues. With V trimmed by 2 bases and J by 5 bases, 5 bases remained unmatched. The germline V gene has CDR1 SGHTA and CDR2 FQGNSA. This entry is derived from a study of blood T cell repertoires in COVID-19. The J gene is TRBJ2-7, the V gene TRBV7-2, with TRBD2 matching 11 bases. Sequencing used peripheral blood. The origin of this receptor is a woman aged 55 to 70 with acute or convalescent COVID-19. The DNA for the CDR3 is TGTGCCAGCAGCTTAACTAGCGGGAGTGAAAACGAGCAGTACTTC. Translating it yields CASSLTSGSENEQYF.